The subject of this entry is one T cell receptor (beta chain). Its antigen is undetermined. The CDR3 is 13 residues long. The V end was cut by 3 bases, the J end by 6 bases, with 11 bases between. Germline V gene lookup returns CDR1 MNHEY and CDR2 SMNVEV (reference sequence). The data were taken from a study of type 1 and type 2 diabetes patients. Whole-study context: Participants included type 1 and type 2 diabetes patients plus nondiabetic controls. T cells were magnetically sorted from PBMCs as CD4+ or CD8+ subsets.

The PCR template was genomic DNA. Multiplex PCR with 30 forward and 13 reverse primers amplified the TCR beta CDR3. MiXCR, run by TCRdb on the multiplex PCR reads, gives a single entry per CDR3 protein. The sample lists about 250,000 distinct CDR3 sequences; roughly 50% were seen once. Findings and limits, study-wide: With limited T2D and control samples, some T1D-only expanded clones may not be T1D-specific. Both CD4+ and CD8+ type 2 diabetes repertoires showed significantly higher diversity than type 1.

This clonotype originated in a man aged 18 to 30 with type 2 diabetes. Sequenced sample: peripheral blood mononuclear cells (PBMCs). The chain couples TRBV27 to TRBJ1-1, with D tentatively TRBD1 (5 bases). CDR3: CASSLGRDSEAFF. The CDR3 nucleotides are TGTGCCAGCAGTTTGGGCAGGGACTCTGAAGCTTTCTTT.